These 5 T cell receptor beta chains were sequenced from one sample in a study of T-cell memory formation after mild COVID-19. TCRdb ran MiXCR on the 5' RACE reads and lists one entry per CDR3 protein. This sample has around 500,000 distinct CDR3 sequences, with 15% to 20% found just once. Source material: PBMCs or a T cell subset sorted from them (not recorded which). The receptors stem from an adult woman who had mild COVID-19 (a few samples of this study predate the infection). Cell type and time point are not known.

This clonotype occurred a few times. The chain carries TRBV2 and TRBJ2-3; possible D gene TRBD1, 6 bases. This CDR3 spans 15 amino acids. The V gene lost 2 bases and the J gene lost 2 bases, with 11 bases spanning the gap. Germline V lookup: CDR1 SNHLY, CDR2 FYNNEI. The CDR3 nucleotides are TGTGCCAGCAGTGAATATAGGGGGTTCACAGATACGCAGTATTTT. Its translation is CASSEYRGFTDTQYF.

This chain joins TRBV12-3 or TRBV12-4 and TRBJ1-4; TRBD1 aligns across 8 bases. The V gene end was trimmed by 6 bases and the J gene end by 8 bases; junction bases not matched to a gene: 8. The CDR3 sequence is 14 residues long. DNA of the CDR3: TGTGCCAGCAGACTGACAGGGGAGAAGGAAAAACTGTTTTTT. Amino acid sequence: CASRLTGEKEKLFF.

The chain combines TRBV15 with TRBJ2-7; TRBD1 agrees at 8 bases. The germline V gene has CDR1 LNHNV and CDR2 YYDKDF (reference sequence). The V segment lost 1 base and the J segment 2 bases; nucleotides outside the gene matches: 7. The CDR3 length is 16 residues. The CDR3 here is CATSRGTGTGTYEQYF. The CDR3 coding sequence is TGTGCCACCAGCAGAGGAACCGGGACAGGAACCTACGAGCAGTACTTC. Based on the CDR3 plus reference TRBV15 and TRBJ2-7, the full variable domain is DAMVIQNPRYQVTQFGKPVTLSCSQTLNHNVMYWYQQKSSQAPKLLFHYYDKDFNNEADTPDNFQSRRPNTSFCFLDIRSPGLGDTAMYLCATSRGTGTGTYEQYFGPGTRLTVT.

The rearrangement joins TRBV2 to TRBJ1-5; 9 nucleotides agree with TRBD1. The germline V gene has CDR1 SNHLY and CDR2 FYNNEI. The CDR3 contains 15 residues. V shed 7 bases, J shed 1 base, and the junction held 5 bases outside the gene matches. CDR3 loop: CASTLGQGSNQPQHF. Written as DNA, the CDR3 is TGTGCCAGCACTTTAGGACAGGGGAGCAATCAGCCCCAGCATTTT. Variable domain in full (rest from reference TRBV2 and TRBJ1-5): EPEVTQTPSHQVTQMGQEVILRCVPISNHLYFYWYRQILGQKVEFLVSFYNNEISEKSEIFDDQFSVERPDGSNFTLKIRSTKLEDSAMYFCASTLGQGSNQPQHFGDGTRLSIL.

This clonotype was found a few times. The chain recombines TRBV6-5 with TRBJ2-3, with D perhaps TRBD1 (5 bases). V lost 0 bases and J 1 base, leaving 14 bases between the germline ends. CDR3 length equals 17 residues. Germline V gene data show CDR1 as MNHEY and CDR2 as SVGAGI. The CDR3 sequence is CASSYSQGVLGTDTQYF. The CDR3 coding sequence is TGTGCCAGCAGTTACTCTCAGGGTGTACTGGGCACAGATACGCAGTATTTT.